This T cell receptor beta chain is drawn from a study of patients and donors after allogeneic stem cell transplantation. This clonotype has more than one count but fewer than ten. TCRdb used MiXCR to reprocess the RT-PCR reads, holding one entry per CDR3 protein. This table holds 190,000 or so distinct CDR3 sequences, around two fifths found once. The V gene lost 2 bases and the J gene lost 5 bases, with 9 bases spanning the gap. Germline lookup yields CDR1 MNHEY and CDR2 SVGAGI. The CDR3 is 14 residues long. The chain employs TRBV6-5 and TRBJ2-2, with D perhaps matching TRBD2 (6 bases). Sequencing was performed on blood, either unsorted or a sorted T cell fraction (not recorded which). The TCR was taken from a human donor who was either an allogeneic HSCT recipient or a stem cell or donor lymphocyte infusion donor (not recorded which). It is not recorded whose cells these are; they may come from a transplant donor. CDR3 DNA: TGTGCCAGCAGTTACGGGACTTTGACCGGGGAGCTGTTTTTT. This gives the protein CASSYGTLTGELFF.